These T cell receptor beta chains were read from a single sample in a study of beta chain features in type 1 diabetes. The table came from immunoSEQ multiplex PCR; TCRdb's copy has only in-frame clones and leaves some out. The top ten hold 0.093% of the sample, which has over 500,000 clones, around 16% seen once. Sequencing was done on a sample of naive CD4+ T cells from blood. Source of these receptors: a man younger than 30 in good health. Both conserved end residues are part of each CDR3. The order of the fields is V gene, D gene, CDR3 length, J gene, clone size, CDR3 protein, CDR3 DNA. A D gene is named only where the DNA matches it firmly. Some rows have no size entry. The others give once, few or many, or a class for an expanded clone.

V: TRBV5-1
D: -
length: 15
J: TRBJ1-6
size: -
CDR3: CASSGGQQNNSPLHF
DNA: TGCGCCAGCAGCGGGGGACAACAAAATAATTCACCCCTCCACTTT

V: TRBV6-1
D: TRBD2
length: 12
J: TRBJ2-1
size: -
CDR3: CASQAGGGEQFF
DNA: TGTGCCAGCCAAGCGGGAGGAGGTGAGCAGTTCTTC

V: TRBV14
D: -
length: 12
J: TRBJ2-7
size: -
CDR3: CASSQIGYEQYF
DNA: TGTGCCAGCAGCCAAATAGGCTACGAGCAGTACTTC

V: TRBV11-3
D: -
length: 14
J: TRBJ2-2
size: few
CDR3: CASSLRGLAGELFF
DNA: TGTGCCAGCAGCTTAAGAGGGCTGGCCGGGGAGCTGTTTTTT

V: TRBV25-1
D: -
length: 15
J: TRBJ1-5
size: few
CDR3: CASSESGGGNQPQHF
DNA: TGTGCCAGCAGTGAATCTGGGGGCGGCAATCAGCCCCAGCATTTT

V: TRBV18
D: TRBD1
length: 14
J: TRBJ2-2
size: few
CDR3: CASSPDRSTGELFF
DNA: TGTGCCAGCTCACCGGACAGGAGCACCGGGGAGCTGTTTTTT

V: TRBV7-9
D: -
length: 15
J: TRBJ1-4
size: -
CDR3: CASSPSVRPVEKLFF
DNA: TGTGCCAGCAGCCCTTCAGTGAGACCTGTCGAAAAACTGTTTTTT

V: TRBV7-2
D: TRBD2
length: 16
J: TRBJ2-3
size: few
CDR3: CASSDLAGYSTDTQYF
DNA: TGTGCCAGCAGCGACTTAGCGGGCTATAGCACAGATACGCAGTATTTT

V: TRBV7-2
D: -
length: 14
J: TRBJ2-3
size: -
CDR3: CASSLGVLTDTQYF
DNA: TGTGCCAGCAGCTTGGGGGTCCTCACAGATACGCAGTATTTT

V: TRBV28
D: -
length: 12
J: TRBJ1-2
size: -
CDR3: CASRQGGYGYTF
DNA: TGTGCCAGCAGACAGGGAGGATATGGCTACACCTTC

V: TRBV6-5
D: TRBD1
length: 14
J: TRBJ1-5
size: -
CDR3: CASTPTGGGKPQHF
DNA: TGTGCCAGCACCCCGACAGGGGGCGGCAAGCCCCAGCATTTT

V: TRBV30
D: -
length: 11
J: TRBJ2-1
size: -
CDR3: CAWGGYNEQFF
DNA: TGTGCCTGGGGGGGCTACAATGAGCAGTTCTTC

V: TRBV7-3
D: TRBD1
length: 15
J: TRBJ2-5
size: few
CDR3: CASSRGQGYQETQYF
DNA: TGTGCCAGCAGCCGGGGACAGGGATACCAAGAGACCCAGTACTTC

V: TRBV4-1
D: TRBD2
length: 18
J: TRBJ2-4
size: -
CDR3: CASSQVGRVPSAKNIQYF
DNA: TGCGCCAGCAGCCAAGTAGGGAGGGTACCTTCAGCCAAAAACATTCAGTACTTC

V: TRBV5-6
D: -
length: 12
J: TRBJ1-6
size: few
CDR3: CASSPEGFPLHF
DNA: TGTGCCAGCAGCCCAGAGGGTTTTCCCCTCCACTTT

V: TRBV18
D: TRBD1
length: 16
J: TRBJ1-5
size: -
CDR3: CASSPNDRGLEQPQHF
DNA: TGTGCCAGCTCACCCAACGACAGGGGGCTCGAGCAGCCCCAGCATTTT

V: TRBV7-2
D: -
length: 15
J: TRBJ1-5
size: few
CDR3: CASSLDRVGNQPQHF
DNA: TGTGCCAGCAGCTTAGACAGGGTTGGCAATCAGCCCCAGCATTTT

V: TRBV6-5
D: -
length: 13
J: TRBJ1-1
size: few
CDR3: CASSEDVWKEAFF
DNA: TGTGCCAGCAGTGAAGACGTCTGGAAGGAAGCTTTCTTT

V: TRBV10-3
D: TRBD1
length: 13
J: TRBJ1-2
size: -
CDR3: CAIRGTGDNGYTF
DNA: TGTGCCATCAGGGGGACAGGGGATAATGGCTACACCTTC

V: TRBV6-1
D: -
length: 15
J: TRBJ2-7
size: few
CDR3: CASSGYLQGSYEQYF
DNA: TGTGCCAGCAGTGGATATCTACAGGGATCGTACGAGCAGTACTTC

V: TRBV7-3
D: TRBD1
length: 13
J: TRBJ2-7
size: -
CDR3: CASSRQGAYEQYF
DNA: TGTGCCAGCAGCCGACAGGGGGCTTACGAGCAGTACTTC

V: TRBV7-3
D: TRBD1
length: 17
J: TRBJ2-3
size: -
CDR3: CASSSSGRDRTTDTQYF
DNA: TGTGCCAGCAGCTCCTCGGGGCGGGACAGGACCACAGATACGCAGTATTTT

V: TRBV4-2
D: -
length: 15
J: TRBJ1-1
size: few
CDR3: CASSLTTRAWTEAFF
DNA: TGTGCCAGCAGCCTGACGACACGGGCATGGACTGAAGCTTTCTTT

V: TRBV9
D: TRBD1
length: 15
J: TRBJ1-3
size: -
CDR3: CASSVQGARGNTIYF
DNA: TGTGCCAGCAGCGTTCAGGGGGCGCGAGGAAACACCATATATTTT

V: TRBV6-5
D: -
length: 13
J: TRBJ2-7
size: -
CDR3: CASTSRPGDEQYF
DNA: TGTGCCAGCACCTCCCGCCCGGGGGATGAGCAGTACTTC

V: TRBV7-2
D: -
length: 14
J: TRBJ2-1
size: few
CDR3: CASSLEISFNEQFF
DNA: TGTGCCAGCAGCTTAGAAATATCTTTCAATGAGCAGTTCTTC

V: TRBV19
D: -
length: 13
J: TRBJ2-3
size: -
CDR3: CATTAWSTDTQYF
DNA: TGTGCCACCACGGCCTGGAGCACAGATACGCAGTATTTT